Each of the 17 T cell receptor beta chains below was sequenced from the same sample in a study of blood T cell repertoires in COVID-19. Generated by immunoSEQ multiplex PCR, the TCRdb table keeps only in-frame clones and is missing some. Of roughly 120,000 clones detected, about 80% appear once; the ten largest clones hold 7.5%. What was sequenced was peripheral blood. These receptors were obtained from a man between 65 and 85 years old with active or convalescent COVID-19.

This clone has a handful of counts. CDR3 sequence reads: CASSSGGTSGIDTQYF. In nucleotides, the CDR3 is TGCGCCAGCAGCTCCGGGGGGACCAGCGGGATAGATACGCAGTATTTT. The V call is TRBV5-1, the J call TRBJ2-3; 7 nucleotides line up with TRBD2. V lost 3 bases, J lost 5 bases, and 12 bases stayed unmatched. This CDR3 region has 16 residues. Germline CDR1 is SGHRS and CDR2 is YFSETQ.

This chain connects TRBV3-1 (or the pseudogene TRBV3-2) to TRBJ1-1; 7 nucleotides align to TRBD1. The CDR3 is 15 residues long. Germline V gives CDR1 LGHDT, CDR2 YNNKEL (reference sequence). Unmatched junction bases numbered 9, after V lost 4 bases and J lost 4 bases. CDR3 sequence reads: CASSPRQGGVTEAFF. The CDR3 nucleotides are TGTGCCAGCAGCCCGCGACAGGGTGGTGTCACTGAAGCTTTCTTT.

As DNA, the CDR3 is TGTGCCAGCAGAATAACCCCTCGACTAGCGGACAACAATGAGCAGTTCTTC. As protein: CASRITPRLADNNEQFF. The rearrangement links TRBV7-8 to TRBJ2-1, with TRBD2 identical over 9 bases. This CDR3 region has 17 residues. Germline V gene data show CDR1 as SGHVS and CDR2 as FQNEAQ. Germline trimming cut 6 bases from V and 5 bases from J; bases unmatched to any gene: 14. The full variable domain, with the rest looked up from reference TRBV7-8 and TRBJ2-1, is GAGVSQSPRYKVAKRGQDVALRCDPISGHVSLFWYQQALGQGPEFLTYFQNEAQLDKSGLPSDRFFAERPEGSVSTLKIQRTQQEDSAVYLCASRITPRLADNNEQFFGPGTRLTVL.

V gene TRBV6-4 combines with J gene TRBJ2-2, with D maybe TRBD2 (5 bases). V lost 5 bases and J lost 5, with 12 bases in between. This CDR3 contains 14 residues. Germline values: CDR1 MRHNA, CDR2 SNTAGT. The CDR3 protein is CASSIREGTGELFF. For the CDR3, the DNA is TGTGCCAGCAGTATTCGGGAAGGGACCGGGGAGCTGTTTTTT.

The chain uses TRBV3-1 (or the pseudogene TRBV3-2) and TRBJ2-7, with 14 bases matching TRBD2. The J segment lost 5 bases and the V segment lost 4 bases, leaving 4 bases of the junction unmatched. From germline, CDR1 is LGHDT and CDR2 YNNKEL (reference sequence). The CDR3 is 15 amino acids. The DNA for the CDR3 is TGTGCCAGCAGCCGACTAGCGGGAGGGCCCCACGAGCAGTACTTC. The encoded protein is CASSRLAGGPHEQYF.

This clone was seen a few times. This chain uses TRBV12-3 or TRBV12-4 with TRBJ1-1, with D hard to call. The CDR3 has 12 amino acids. The CDR3 nucleotides read TGTGCTTGTCGAGGGATGAACACTGAAGCTTTCTTT. Protein sequence: CACRGMNTEAFF.

This clone occurred once. The chain employs TRBV9 and TRBJ2-1, with TRBD1 matching over 7 bases. Germline-derived CDR1 and CDR2 are SGDLS and YYNGEE. With V trimmed by 4 bases and J by 6 bases, 10 bases remained unmatched. The CDR3 covers 15 residues. The CDR3 bases are TGTGCCAGCAGCCTCCTTGGACAGGTGTTCAATGAGCAGTTCTTC. It translates to CASSLLGQVFNEQFF.

The chain recombines TRBV12-3 or TRBV12-4 with TRBJ2-2; 8 nucleotides agree with TRBD1. The CDR3 is made up of 13 amino acids. Unmatched junction bases numbered 4, after V lost 5 bases and J lost 8 bases. In DNA, the CDR3 is TGTGCCAGCAGTCCAGGGGGCAGGGGGGAGCTGTTTTTT. Encoded protein: CASSPGGRGELFF.

The chain links TRBV5-4 to TRBJ1-4; 7 positions agree with TRBD1. Germline CDR1 is SGHNT and CDR2 is YYREEE (reference sequence). The CDR3 is 16 amino acids. Losses at the gene ends were 0 bases for V and 0 bases for J; bases not matched to a gene: 2. The CDR3 loop is CASSLGGTATNEKLFF. The CDR3 DNA reads as TGTGCCAGCAGCTTGGGGGGGACAGCAACTAATGAAAAACTGTTTTTT.

This clone came up a few times. The chain combines TRBV11-3 with TRBJ2-7; weak D call: TRBD1 (6 bases). Germline V lookup: CDR1 SGHNT, CDR2 YENEEA. The CDR3 contains 16 residues. V was clipped by 5 bases and J by 1 base, with 18 bases between them. The chain's CDR3 is CASSHSRPRGSYEQYF. The CDR3 region has the DNA TGTGCCAGCAGCCACAGCCGCCCCAGGGGTTCCTACGAGCAGTACTTC.

This sequence joins TRBV5-1 and TRBJ2-2, with D perhaps matching TRBD1 (5 bases). The CDR3 consists of 14 residues. Trimming left V 1 base short and J 7 bases short, with 11 bases between. In germline, CDR1 is SGHRS, CDR2 YFSETQ. The CDR3 coding sequence is TGCGCCAGCAGCTTGAGGGGCCCAGGCGGGGAGCTGTTTTTT. Translation gives CASSLRGPGGELFF.

This clone was observed a single time. The rearrangement joins TRBV28 to TRBJ1-2; 7 bases line up with TRBD1. The V gene's germline CDR1 is MDHEN and CDR2 SYDVKM. The CDR3 contains 15 residues. V was clipped by 3 bases and J by 3 bases; unmatched bases: 7. The CDR3 here is CASSLPTGQHYGYTF. In nucleotides, the CDR3 is TGTGCCAGCAGTTTGCCCACGGGACAGCACTATGGCTACACCTTC.

J is TRBJ1-5 and V is TRBV28; 9 nucleotides line up with TRBD1. This CDR3 region has 14 residues. V lost 7 bases and J lost 5; bases outside the gene matches: 6. Germline V gene lookup returns CDR1 MDHEN and CDR2 SYDVKM. The CDR3 protein is CASTTGTGYQPQHF. CDR3 DNA sequence: TGTGCCAGCACGACCGGGACAGGGTATCAGCCCCAGCATTTT.

This clone showed up just a few times. The chain is built from TRBV19 and TRBJ2-7; 7 bases are shared with TRBD1. From germline, CDR1 is LNHDA and CDR2 SQIVND (reference sequence). V shed 5 bases and J 5 bases; nucleotides not matched to a gene: 6. The CDR3 is 13 residues long. This CDR3 reads CASSRRQGHEQYF. CDR3 sequence (DNA): TGTGCCAGTAGTCGAAGACAGGGCCACGAGCAGTACTTC. The full variable domain, rest sourced from reference TRBV19 and TRBJ2-7, is DGGITQSPKYLFRKEGQNVTLSCEQNLNHDAMYWYRQDPGQGLRLIYYSQIVNDFQKGDIAEGYSVSREKKESFPLTVTSAQKNPTAFYLCASSRRQGHEQYFGPGTRLTVT.

The V call is TRBV11-3, the J call TRBJ2-2; 10 bases match TRBD1. Germline V gene sequence: CDR1 SGHNT, CDR2 YENEEA. The J segment lost 4 bases and the V segment lost 5 bases, leaving 7 bases of the junction unmatched. CDR3 length: 16 residues. The CDR3 sequence: CASSARDRGTTGELFF. CDR3 nucleotides: TGTGCCAGCAGCGCCCGGGACAGGGGAACCACCGGGGAGCTGTTTTTT.

This chain joins TRBV3-1 (or the pseudogene TRBV3-2) and TRBJ2-7, with 7 bases aligning to TRBD1. Germline lookup yields CDR1 LGHDT and CDR2 YNNKEL (reference sequence). With V trimmed by 4 bases and J by 9 bases, 6 bases remained unmatched. The CDR3 totals 12 residues. The CDR3 spells CASSPGDSLQYF. The CDR3, as DNA: TGTGCCAGCAGCCCCGGGGACAGCCTGCAGTACTTC.

V gene TRBV27 combines with J gene TRBJ2-3; 14 nucleotides match TRBD2. Germline CDR1 reads MNHEY; CDR2 reads SMNVEV (reference sequence). CDR3 length: 17 amino acids. J was trimmed by 1 base and V by 5 bases; bases with no gene match: 5. CDR3 sequence (DNA): TGTGCCAGCAGTCGGGGACTAGCGGGAGAAGGCACAGATACGCAGTATTTT. Translation: CASSRGLAGEGTDTQYF.